A single sample is the source of the 28 T cell receptor beta chains below, sequenced in a study of spatial heterogeneity in lung cancer. MiXCR, run by TCRdb on the 5' RACE reads, gives a single entry per CDR3 protein. The table has over 14,000 distinct CDR3 sequences, around 3.3% seen once. Stated time point: sample taken at primary tumor resection. Here the sequenced sample was normal lung tissue next to the tumor, taken at surgery. The receptors were gathered from a male donor with early-stage non-small cell lung cancer.

This clonotype has at least ten counts. Within a library made for alpha chains, this beta chain is off target, and its count is uninformative. The V and J genes are TRBV3-1 and TRBJ2-3; 11 nucleotides agree with TRBD2. The CDR3 is 18 residues long. The germline gives CDR1 LGHDT, CDR2 YNNKEL (reference sequence). V dropped 1 base and J dropped 0; count of bases not matched to a gene: 6. The CDR3 loop reads CASSQVPSGRLSTDTQYF. CDR3 coding DNA: TGTGCCAGCAGCCAAGTCCCTAGCGGGAGGCTTAGCACAGATACGCAGTATTTT.

This clonotype was seen ten or more times. This beta chain came through as a stray read in a library set up for alpha chains, and its size says little. The chain recombines TRBV12-3 or TRBV12-4 with TRBJ2-5; 7 nucleotides agree with TRBD2. This CDR3 contains 14 residues. The V and J ends lost 6 bases and 3 bases, in that order; junction bases with no gene match: 7. This CDR3 reads CASSRLAGKETQYF. The CDR3, as DNA: TGTGCCAGCAGCCGTTTAGCGGGCAAAGAGACCCAGTACTTC.

This clonotype was counted ten times or more. This beta chain is a stray read from a library made for alpha chains; its abundance is not meaningful. The chain carries TRBV6-5 and TRBJ2-6; D is unresolved. CDR1 MNHEY and CDR2 SVGAGI come from the germline V gene. V was clipped by 0 bases and J by 0 bases, with 9 bases between them. The CDR3 extends over 17 amino acids. The CDR3 reads CASSYSPYSSGANVLTF. In DNA form, the CDR3 reads TGTGCCAGCAGTTACTCCCCCTACAGCTCTGGGGCCAACGTCCTGACTTTC.

In its sample, this clonotype was seen many times. This beta chain is a stray read from a library made for alpha chains; its abundance is not meaningful. V and J are TRBV6-5 and TRBJ2-3; D assignment may be TRBD1 or TRBD2 (5 bases each). Germline assignment: CDR1 MNHEY and CDR2 SVGAGI. The CDR3 is made up of 14 amino acids. V lost 5 bases and J lost 0, with 9 bases in between. This chain's CDR3 is CASSGTLSTDTQYF. Here the CDR3 DNA reads TGTGCCAGCAGTGGGACCCTTAGCACAGATACGCAGTATTTT.

This clonotype was counted at least ten times. This beta chain is a stray sequence in a library constructed for alpha chains; its clone size is not meaningful. The chain has TRBV19 and TRBJ1-6, with a weak D call TRBD1 (5 bases). V was clipped by 4 bases and J by 10 bases, with 26 bases between them. Germline V lookup: CDR1 LNHDA, CDR2 SQIVND (reference sequence). CDR3 length: 18 residues. CDR3 region: CASSTKEPWDFGNSPLHF. The CDR3 coding sequence is TGTGCCAGTAGTACCAAGGAACCGTGGGACTTTGGGAACTCACCCCTCCACTTT.

This clonotype was observed at least ten times. The size of this beta chain means little, since it is a stray read in a library made for alpha chains. The chain employs TRBV24-1 and TRBJ2-1; tentative D call: TRBD1 (5 bases). The length of the CDR3 is 15 residues. Germline CDR1 reads KGHDR; CDR2 reads SFDVKD. V was clipped by 5 bases and J by 0 bases, with 10 bases between them. This chain's CDR3 is CATSANRRSYNEQFF. The CDR3 bases are TGTGCCACCAGTGCAAACAGGCGCTCCTACAATGAGCAGTTCTTC.

Many counts were recorded for this clonotype. This beta chain slipped into a library made for alpha chains as a stray read, so its size is not meaningful. CDR3 protein: CASTRRGAGRVNSPLHF. The CDR3 DNA is TGTGCCAGCACCCGTAGGGGGGCAGGGAGAGTGAATTCACCCCTCCACTTT. The chain is built from TRBV7-2 and TRBJ1-6, with TRBD1 as a possible D gene (6 bases). This CDR3 has 17 residues. Germline V CDR1 and CDR2: SGHTA, FQGNSA. The germline V and J ends were trimmed by 7 bases and 7 bases, with 23 bases remaining between them.

This clonotype was seen many times. Because the library targeted alpha chains, this beta chain is an off-target read whose size means little. This chain uses TRBV5-1 with TRBJ2-5; weak D call: TRBD2 (5 bases). Trimming pared 4 bases from V and 5 bases from J, leaving 21 bases between. Germline V CDR1 and CDR2: SGHRS, YFSETQ. This CDR3 is 16 amino acids long. CDR3 sequence reads: CASSRGDSPYSETQYF. The CDR3 DNA reads TGCGCCAGCAGCCGGGGAGATAGCCCGTACTCGGAGACCCAGTACTTC.

This clonotype has at least ten counts. The library was built for alpha chains, so this beta chain is an off-target read and its size means little. The chain combines TRBV4-1 with TRBJ1-4; unclear D gene. V shed 4 bases and J shed 0 bases, with 9 bases lying between them. There are 15 residues in the CDR3. In germline, CDR1 is MGHRA, CDR2 YSYEKL. CDR3 in DNA: TGCGCCAGCAGCCCGCAGGAGGCAACTAATGAAAAACTGTTTTTT. Its translation: CASSPQEATNEKLFF.

This clonotype came up many times. With the library built for alpha chains, this beta chain is off target and its frequency is not meaningful. The chain carries TRBV4-2 and TRBJ2-3, with D possibly being TRBD1 (5 bases). The CDR3 runs 14 residues. Between the trimmed V and J ends, which lost 1 base and 6 bases, there was a span of 11 bases. CDR1 is LGHNA and CDR2 is YNFKEQ in the germline V gene. Here the CDR3 DNA reads TGTGCCAGCAGCCAAGGTAGTGCAGGGGATACGCAGTATTTT. It specifies CASSQGSAGDTQYF.

This clonotype was counted at least ten times. For a library built for alpha chains, this beta chain is a stray read; little rests on its size. The rearrangement joins TRBV20-1 to TRBJ1-1; 10 positions agree with TRBD1. V gave up 4 bases and J gave up 4 bases; unmatched junction bases: 6. Looked up from germline, CDR1 is DFQATT and CDR2 is SNEGSKA (reference sequence). The CDR3 is made up of 14 amino acids. The CDR3 loop reads CSATTGGASTEAFF. The CDR3 DNA reads TGCAGTGCTACGACAGGGGGCGCGTCCACTGAAGCTTTCTTT.

This clonotype came up many times. This beta chain is a stray read from a library made for alpha chains; its abundance is not meaningful. The V call is TRBV29-1, the J call TRBJ1-1; tentative D call: TRBD1 (5 bases). The V end lost 2 bases, the J end lost 6 bases, and 13 bases lay between the germline ends. Per germline, CDR1 SQVTM and CDR2 ANQGSEA. This CDR3 comprises 13 residues. CDR3 sequence (DNA): TGCAGCGTTGAAAACCTAGGGGCTTCTGAAGCTTTCTTT. Its translation: CSVENLGASEAFF.

This clonotype was recorded at least ten times. Because the library targeted alpha chains, this beta chain is an off-target read whose size means little. The chain uses TRBV7-3 and TRBJ2-7; weak D call: TRBD2 (6 bases). The CDR3 totals 13 residues. Germline lookup yields CDR1 SGHTA and CDR2 FQGTGA. V was shortened by 5 bases and J by 7 bases, with 15 bases between the two germline ends. This CDR3 reads CASSPYAGREQYF. CDR3 DNA sequence: TGTGCCAGCAGCCCGTATGCGGGAAGGGAGCAGTACTTC.

This clonotype was seen many times. Within a library made for alpha chains, this beta chain is off target, and its count is uninformative. This sequence joins TRBV29-1 and TRBJ2-5; no reliable D call. The CDR3 loop spans 12 amino acids. CDR1 is SQVTM and CDR2 is ANQGSEA in the germline V gene. V was cut by 4 bases and J by 0 bases, with 6 bases left in between. The CDR3: CSVVRDQETQYF. The CDR3 region has the DNA TGCAGCGTTGTTAGGGACCAAGAGACCCAGTACTTC. The entire variable domain, with the rest obtained from reference TRBV29-1 and TRBJ2-5, is as follows: SAVISQKPSRDICQRGTSLTIQCQVDSQVTMMFWYRQQPGQSLTLIATANQGSEATYESGFVIDKFPISRPNLTFSTLTVSNMSPEDSSIYLCSVVRDQETQYFGPGTRLLVL.

This clonotype was observed at least ten times. This beta chain slipped into a library made for alpha chains as a stray read, so its size is not meaningful. The chain is built from TRBV12-3 or TRBV12-4 and TRBJ2-1; the match to TRBD2 covers 10 bases. The CDR3 loop spans 14 amino acids. The J segment lost 9 bases and the V segment lost 5 bases, leaving 7 bases of the junction unmatched. CDR3 region: CASSPRTSGGEQFF. The CDR3 bases are TGTGCCAGCAGTCCCAGGACTAGCGGTGGTGAGCAGTTCTTC.

This clonotype has a count of ten or more. The size of this beta chain means little, since it is a stray read in a library made for alpha chains. The V call is TRBV5-6, the J call TRBJ2-5; 14 positions agree with TRBD2. Germline V CDR1 and CDR2: SGHDT, YYEEEE. V lost 4 bases, J lost 5 bases, and 7 bases stayed unmatched. The CDR3 consists of 16 residues. This CDR3 is CASSAGLAGEVETQYF. The CDR3 DNA is TGTGCCAGCAGCGCGGGACTAGCGGGAGAGGTGGAGACCCAGTACTTC.

The sample holds many counts of this clonotype. Being off target in a library aimed at alpha chains, this beta chain has a size of little meaning. The V gene is TRBV29-1, the J gene TRBJ2-7; maybe TRBD2 (5 bases). The CDR3 runs 11 residues. Germline CDR1 is SQVTM and CDR2 is ANQGSEA. Trimming took off 7 bases at V and 7 bases at J, with 14 bases between the two ends. The DNA of the CDR3 is TGCAGCGCCCTACGATCGGGGGAGCAGTACTTC. Encoded protein: CSALRSGEQYF.

This clonotype showed up just a few times. With the library built for alpha chains, this beta chain is off target and its frequency is not meaningful. This chain joins TRBV11-3 and TRBJ2-5; TRBD2 matches at 9 bases. Germline loops: CDR1 SGHNT, CDR2 YENEEA. V dropped 2 bases and J dropped 4; count of bases not matched to a gene: 8. The CDR3 covers 16 residues. The CDR3 coding sequence is TGTGCCAGCAGCTTACAAGGTAGAGCGGGAGGAGAGACCCAGTACTTC. It codes for CASSLQGRAGGETQYF. The full variable domain, completed using reference TRBV11-3 and TRBJ2-5, is EAGVVQSPRYKIIEKKQPVAFWCNPISGHNTLYWYLQNLGQGPELLIRYENEEAVDDSQLPKDRFSAERLKGVDSTLKIQPAELGDSAVYLCASSLQGRAGGETQYFGPGTRLLVL.

This clonotype occurred many times. With the library built for alpha chains, this beta chain is off target and its frequency is not meaningful. This rearrangement joins TRBV10-3 to TRBJ2-7, with no clear D. Germline lookup yields CDR1 ENHRY and CDR2 SYGVKD. The V end was cut by 8 bases, the J end by 2 bases, with 10 bases between. The CDR3 consists of 12 residues. The CDR3 protein is CAIAPSPYEQYF. For the CDR3, the DNA is TGTGCCATCGCCCCCTCCCCCTACGAGCAGTACTTC.

The sample holds many counts of this clonotype. Little can be read into the size of this beta chain, an off-target read in a library designed for alpha chains. The chain couples TRBV9 to TRBJ2-1; 10 bases line up with TRBD1. The CDR3 is 17 amino acids. V gave up 4 bases and J gave up 8 bases; unmatched junction bases: 15. Germline V gene sequence: CDR1 SGDLS, CDR2 YYNGEE. Here the CDR3 reads CASSPSFGTGVVDEQFF. CDR3 in DNA: TGTGCCAGCAGCCCATCATTCGGGACAGGGGTTGTCGATGAGCAGTTCTTC.

This clonotype rates as medium-sized. Because the library targeted alpha chains, this beta chain is an off-target read whose size means little. The chain couples TRBV7-9 to TRBJ2-5; perhaps TRBD1 as D (6 bases). V lost 5 bases and J 5 bases, leaving 15 bases between the germline ends. The CDR3 covers 14 residues. Germline V gives CDR1 SEHNR, CDR2 FQNEAQ (reference sequence). This CDR3 reads CASSPTGSVETQYF. The CDR3 DNA sequence: TGTGCCAGCAGCCCGACAGGCTCGGTGGAGACCCAGTACTTC.

This clonotype was found many times. The library was built for alpha chains, so this beta chain is an off-target read and its size means little. The chain combines TRBV18 with TRBJ2-1; 9 positions agree with TRBD1. Trimming took 5 bases from V and 7 from J; bases not matched to a gene: 3. The CDR3 has 13 residues. The germline CDR1 and CDR2 sequences are KGHSH and LQKENI. CDR3 sequence (DNA): TGTGCCAGCTCAAGGGACAGGGATAATGAGCAGTTCTTC. Protein sequence: CASSRDRDNEQFF.

This clonotype has a count of ten or more. For a library built for alpha chains, this beta chain is a stray read; little rests on its size. This chain uses TRBV19 with TRBJ2-7; 10 bases are a match to TRBD1. The CDR3 spans 15 residues. Germline-derived CDR1 and CDR2 are LNHDA and SQIVND (reference sequence). Germline trimming cut 4 bases from V and 4 bases from J; bases unmatched to any gene: 7. Written as DNA, the CDR3 is TGTGCCAGTAGTAGGTTACCGGGACAGGGGTACGAGCAGTACTTC. Its translation is CASSRLPGQGYEQYF. The whole variable domain, filled in from reference TRBV19 and TRBJ2-7, reads DGGITQSPKYLFRKEGQNVTLSCEQNLNHDAMYWYRQDPGQGLRLIYYSQIVNDFQKGDIAEGYSVSREKKESFPLTVTSAQKNPTAFYLCASSRLPGQGYEQYFGPGTRLTVT.

This clonotype came up many times. Little can be read into the size of this beta chain, an off-target read in a library designed for alpha chains. The chain couples TRBV20-1 to TRBJ2-3, with D hard to call. Trimming pared 7 bases from V and 0 bases from J, leaving 11 bases between. This CDR3 has 13 residues. CDR1 and CDR2 from the germline V gene are DFQATT and SNEGSKA (reference sequence). The CDR3 loop is CSVATQSTDTQYF. CDR3 DNA sequence: TGCAGTGTTGCGACTCAAAGCACAGATACGCAGTATTTT.

This clonotype was detected ten times or more. As an off-target read in a library built for alpha chains, this beta chain has a frequency of little significance. The chain recombines TRBV7-2 with TRBJ2-1; 16 nucleotides align to TRBD2. J gave up 8 bases and V 5 bases, and 3 bases lay outside the gene matches. CDR1 and CDR2 from the germline V gene are SGHTA and FQGNSA. This CDR3 is 15 amino acids long. The CDR3 region has the DNA TGTGCCAGCAGCCCGGGACTAGCGGGAGGGTATGAGCAGTTCTTC. Its protein product is CASSPGLAGGYEQFF.

This clonotype was seen at least ten times. This beta chain is off target for a library built for alpha chains, so its abundance means little. The chain is built from TRBV30 and TRBJ2-5; D possibly matches TRBD1 or TRBD2 (6 bases each). The CDR3 is 13 residues long. CDR1 is GTSNPN and CDR2 is SVGIG in the germline V gene (reference sequence). V was shortened by 3 bases and J by 5 bases, with 13 bases between the two germline ends. This CDR3 reads CAWSPGALETQYF. The DNA for the CDR3 is TGTGCCTGGAGCCCGGGGGCTTTGGAGACCCAGTACTTC.

This clonotype has a count of ten or more. Little can be read into the size of this beta chain, an off-target read in a library designed for alpha chains. V gene TRBV7-3 combines with J gene TRBJ2-2, with no clear D. Germline V gene lookup returns CDR1 SGHTA and CDR2 FQGTGA. V lost 8 bases and J 1 base, leaving 2 bases between the germline ends. The CDR3 covers 11 residues. CDR3 region: CASGNTGELFF. Here the CDR3 DNA reads TGTGCCAGCGGGAACACCGGGGAGCTGTTTTTT.

In its sample, this clonotype was seen many times. Because the library targeted alpha chains, this beta chain is an off-target read whose size means little. V usage is TRBV2 and J usage is TRBJ2-1, with 10 bases matching TRBD2. J was trimmed by 5 bases and V by 4 bases; bases with no gene match: 5. From germline, CDR1 is SNHLY and CDR2 FYNNEI. The CDR3 covers 15 residues. The DNA of the CDR3 is TGTGCCAGCAGTGGGTGGACTAGCGGAAACAATGAGCAGTTCTTC. Protein product: CASSGWTSGNNEQFF.